These 10 T cell receptor beta chains were all obtained from the same sample, sequenced in a study of blood T cells in healthy people across ages. Together with a sample-barcoded 5' primer, a J-beta primer mix was included in a second PCR lasting about 6 to 11 cycles. TCRdb re-called the 5' RACE reads with MiXCR, one entry per CDR3 protein. This repertoire shows more than 900,000 distinct CDR3 sequences, roughly 24% found once; its top ten account for about 0.69%. This same sample was also taken into another study, of T cells of mothers and their children.

Sequencing used blood. Every receptor here comes from a girl aged 2 to 9 in good health.

This chain connects TRBV7-3 to TRBJ2-1, with 8 bases identical to TRBD1. Germline CDR1 reads SGHTA; CDR2 reads FQGTGA. With 5 bases clipped from V and 2 bases from J, the junction kept 8 bases outside the gene matches. This CDR3 contains 16 residues. The CDR3 DNA is TGTGCCAGCAGCCCCCAGGGGGCGCTTCCCTACAATGAGCAGTTCTTC. Amino acid sequence: CASSPQGALPYNEQFF.

This clonotype was seen a few times. The V and J genes are TRBV7-9 and TRBJ2-3; 7 bases align to TRBD2. This CDR3 has 12 residues. Trimming removed 9 bases from V and 6 bases from J; junction bases left unmatched: 6. In germline, CDR1 is SEHNR, CDR2 FQNEAQ (reference sequence). The CDR3 region has the DNA TGTGCCAGTGCTAGCGGAGGGGATACGCAGTATTTT. This gives the protein CASASGGDTQYF.

The CDR3, as DNA: TGTGCCAGCAGGTTCGCGGGACAGGGAGGCGAGCAGTACTTC. Its translation is CASRFAGQGGEQYF. The chain couples TRBV12-3 or TRBV12-4 to TRBJ2-7; 9 bases are a match to TRBD1. The CDR3 has 14 residues. V lost 6 bases to trimming and J lost 6 bases; unmatched junction nucleotides: 9.

The chain links TRBV11-2 to TRBJ1-1, with D tentatively TRBD1 (5 bases). This CDR3 is 15 amino acids long. The ends were cut back, 5 bases at V and 1 base at J, with 14 bases in the middle. Germline lookup yields CDR1 SGHAT and CDR2 FQNNGV. The CDR3 loop reads CASSPILQANTEAFF. Written as DNA, the CDR3 is TGTGCCAGCAGCCCGATATTACAGGCGAACACTGAAGCTTTCTTT.

J is TRBJ2-5 and V is TRBV4-1, with 11 bases identical to TRBD2. Germline trimming cut 4 bases from V and 0 bases from J; bases unmatched to any gene: 4. Germline CDR1 and CDR2: MGHRA and YSYEKL. The CDR3 is 16 residues long. CDR3 DNA: TGCGCCAGCAGCCCGGGACTAGCGGAATACCAAGAGACCCAGTACTTC. It codes for CASSPGLAEYQETQYF.

The CDR3 sequence: CSVEVEPGQNSLEQYF. CDR3 DNA sequence: TGCAGCGTTGAAGTAGAGCCGGGACAAAATTCTCTCGAGCAGTACTTC. V is TRBV29-1 and J is TRBJ2-5; D possibly corresponds to TRBD1 (6 bases). Gene TRBJ2-7 matches the end of the DNA better, so the J call may be wrong. Germline-derived CDR1 and CDR2 are SQVTM and ANQGSEA. The CDR3 is 16 residues long.

J is TRBJ1-5 and V is TRBV9; D remains unclear. This CDR3 has 13 residues. CDR1 is SGDLS and CDR2 is YYNGEE in the germline V gene. Deletions cut 1 base from V and 7 bases from J, with 9 bases between. CDR3 region: CASSVTGEQPQHF. In nucleotides, the CDR3 is TGTGCCAGCAGCGTAACCGGGGAGCAGCCCCAGCATTTT.

The chain recombines TRBV6-5 with TRBJ1-1; 9 positions agree with TRBD1. J gave up 6 bases and V 2 bases, and 4 bases lay outside the gene matches. CDR1 is MNHEY and CDR2 is SVGAGI in the germline V gene. The CDR3 sequence is 14 residues long. CDR3: CASSYRTGVAEAFF. Written as DNA, the CDR3 is TGTGCCAGCAGTTACCGGACAGGGGTAGCTGAAGCTTTCTTT.

This clonotype was observed a few times. V is TRBV4-1 and J is TRBJ2-5; D may be TRBD2 (5 bases). Trimming removed 5 bases at V and 4 bases at J, with 17 bases between. The germline gives CDR1 MGHRA, CDR2 YSYEKL. The CDR3 totals 15 residues. In DNA form, the CDR3 reads TGCGCCAGCAGCGACGGTACACTCCGGGGAGAGACCCAGTACTTC. It is translated as CASSDGTLRGETQYF.

Turning to this clonotype: A read error may account for a junction end that differs from germline. This chain connects TRBV7-7 to TRBJ2-1; 12 positions agree with TRBD2. The end of the DNA aligns better with TRBJ2-7, so the J call may be wrong. The CDR3 consists of 15 residues. In germline, CDR1 is SSHAT, CDR2 FNYEAQ (reference sequence). Here the CDR3 reads CASSSGLAGSDEQYF. DNA for the CDR3: TGTGCTAGCAGCTCTGGACTAGCGGGATCGGACGAGCAGTACTTC.